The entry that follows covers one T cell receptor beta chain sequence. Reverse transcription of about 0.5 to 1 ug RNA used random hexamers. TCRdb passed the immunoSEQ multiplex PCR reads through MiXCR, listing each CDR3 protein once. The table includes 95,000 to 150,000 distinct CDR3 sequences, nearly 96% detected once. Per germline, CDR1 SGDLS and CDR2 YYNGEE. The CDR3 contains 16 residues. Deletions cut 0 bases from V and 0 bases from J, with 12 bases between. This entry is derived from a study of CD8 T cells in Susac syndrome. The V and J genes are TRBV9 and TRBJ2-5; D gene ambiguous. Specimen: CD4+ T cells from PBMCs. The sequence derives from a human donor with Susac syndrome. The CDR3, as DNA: TGTGCCAGCAGCGTAGGGGCGACTCGGGACCAAGAGACCCAGTACTTC. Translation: CASSVGATRDQETQYF.